A selection of T cell receptor beta chains follows, all from one sample in a study of T cells in Graves' hyperthyroidism and ophthalmopathy. MiXCR, applied by TCRdb to the multiplex PCR reads, yields one record per CDR3 protein. Among around 290,000 distinct CDR3 sequences, less than 15% were seen once, and the ten largest hold roughly 8.5%. Material: blood. The receptors here all came from a woman aged 25 to 39 with Graves' hyperthyroidism that later progressed to Graves' ophthalmopathy. CDR3s include the opening cysteine and the closing phenylalanine or tryptophan.

CDR3 protein: CASSPMTGANEQFF; V gene: TRBV18; J gene: TRBJ2-1
CDR3 protein: CASSSGQATHQPQHF; V gene: TRBV28; J gene: TRBJ1-5
CDR3 protein: CASSQERPLAGSTDTQYF; V gene: TRBV4-3; J gene: TRBJ2-3
CDR3 protein: CASGQRMNTEAFF; V gene: TRBV12-3/TRBV12-4; J gene: TRBJ1-1
CDR3 protein: CAWAKAGRTGELFF; V gene: TRBV30; J gene: TRBJ2-2
CDR3 protein: CASSSLAGRNEQYF; V gene: TRBV27; J gene: TRBJ2-7
CDR3 protein: CANRVLRLAGTTGELFF; V gene: TRBV6-2/TRBV6-3; J gene: TRBJ2-2
CDR3 protein: CSATAPGQGAHSNQPQHF; V gene: TRBV20-1; J gene: TRBJ1-5
CDR3 protein: CASSQTGGSGNTIYF; V gene: TRBV18; J gene: TRBJ1-3
CDR3 protein: CASSQGLDYGYTF; V gene: TRBV4-3; J gene: TRBJ1-2
CDR3 protein: CASSYFNSGANVLTF; V gene: TRBV6-2/TRBV6-3; J gene: TRBJ2-6
CDR3 protein: CASCLTSGADTQYF; V gene: TRBV27; J gene: TRBJ2-3
CDR3 protein: CATSRDLGSYEQYF; V gene: TRBV15; J gene: TRBJ2-7
CDR3 protein: CATSKGTANYEQYF; V gene: TRBV15; J gene: TRBJ2-7
CDR3 protein: CASSLGAGHSYEQYF; V gene: TRBV12-3/TRBV12-4; J gene: TRBJ2-7
CDR3 protein: CASSLQGAGNTIYF; V gene: TRBV27; J gene: TRBJ1-3
CDR3 protein: CASSLQSSYNEQFF; V gene: TRBV28; J gene: TRBJ2-1
CDR3 protein: CASGLPLVGTYNEQFF; V gene: TRBV12-5; J gene: TRBJ2-1
CDR3 protein: CSATPGTGVEKLFF; V gene: TRBV20-1; J gene: TRBJ1-4
CDR3 protein: CASRKSGGGDEQFF; V gene: TRBV6-2/TRBV6-3; J gene: TRBJ2-1
CDR3 protein: CAISEGGEETQYF; V gene: TRBV10-3; J gene: TRBJ2-5
CDR3 protein: CASSLYRLARDNEQFF; V gene: TRBV7-3; J gene: TRBJ2-1
CDR3 protein: CASSFGRWGTTYEQYF; V gene: TRBV28; J gene: TRBJ2-7
CDR3 protein: CASYRGLLSGYTF; V gene: TRBV28; J gene: TRBJ1-2
CDR3 protein: CASLTDRGRSDGYTF; V gene: TRBV2; J gene: TRBJ1-2
CDR3 protein: CASSLDVWSSYEQYF; V gene: TRBV6-2/TRBV6-3; J gene: TRBJ2-7
CDR3 protein: CASRLTASSYNEQFF; V gene: TRBV28; J gene: TRBJ2-1
CDR3 protein: CASRSYRGAYNSPLHF; V gene: TRBV5-4; J gene: TRBJ1-6
CDR3 protein: CSAEDHLQVTYGYTF; V gene: TRBV20-1; J gene: TRBJ1-2
CDR3 protein: CASSLSDTGEQYF; V gene: TRBV28; J gene: TRBJ2-7
CDR3 protein: CATSDNAGAAYEQYF; V gene: TRBV24-1; J gene: TRBJ2-7
CDR3 protein: CASSYPTGYDTEAFF; V gene: TRBV6-2/TRBV6-3; J gene: TRBJ1-1
CDR3 protein: CASSSPTGLGRGYTF; V gene: TRBV28; J gene: TRBJ1-2
CDR3 protein: CSVDGGVSTDTQYF; V gene: TRBV29-1; J gene: TRBJ2-3
CDR3 protein: CSASGLPGYEQYF; V gene: TRBV29-1; J gene: TRBJ2-7
CDR3 protein: CAWTRLTWTSGAPSTDTQYF; V gene: TRBV30; J gene: TRBJ2-3
CDR3 protein: CASSLVGGFRSYNEQFF; V gene: TRBV7-3; J gene: TRBJ2-1
CDR3 protein: CASSYEESSTDTQYF; V gene: TRBV6-5; J gene: TRBJ2-3
CDR3 protein: CASSEESSGANVLTF; V gene: TRBV2; J gene: TRBJ2-6
CDR3 protein: CASSESSRLQPQHF; V gene: TRBV10-2; J gene: TRBJ1-5
CDR3 protein: CASSLGSGNQPQHF; V gene: TRBV28; J gene: TRBJ1-5
CDR3 protein: CASSQVWLAQETQYF; V gene: TRBV4-3; J gene: TRBJ2-5
CDR3 protein: CSAKRSGFSGNTIYF; V gene: TRBV20-1; J gene: TRBJ1-3